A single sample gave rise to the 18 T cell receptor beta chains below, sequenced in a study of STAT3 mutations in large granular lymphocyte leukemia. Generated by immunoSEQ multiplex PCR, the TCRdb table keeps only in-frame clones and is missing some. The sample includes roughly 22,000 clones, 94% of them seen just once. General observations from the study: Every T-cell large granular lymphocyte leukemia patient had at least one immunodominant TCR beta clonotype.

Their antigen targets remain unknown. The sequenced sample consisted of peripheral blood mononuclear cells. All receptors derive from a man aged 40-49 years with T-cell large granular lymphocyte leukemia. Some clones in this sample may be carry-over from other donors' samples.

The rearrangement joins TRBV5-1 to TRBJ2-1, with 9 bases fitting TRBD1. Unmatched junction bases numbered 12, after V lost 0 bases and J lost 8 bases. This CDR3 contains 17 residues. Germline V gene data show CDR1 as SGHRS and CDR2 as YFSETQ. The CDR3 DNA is TGCGCCAGCAGCTTGGTCGGGACAGGGAGGGCAATTGATGAGCAGTTCTTC. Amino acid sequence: CASSLVGTGRAIDEQFF.

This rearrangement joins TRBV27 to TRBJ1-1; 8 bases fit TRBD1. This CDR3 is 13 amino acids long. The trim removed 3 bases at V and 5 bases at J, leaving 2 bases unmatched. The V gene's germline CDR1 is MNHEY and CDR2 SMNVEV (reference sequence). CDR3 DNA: TGTGCCAGCAGTTTCGACAGGGGAACTGAAGCTTTCTTT. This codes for CASSFDRGTEAFF.

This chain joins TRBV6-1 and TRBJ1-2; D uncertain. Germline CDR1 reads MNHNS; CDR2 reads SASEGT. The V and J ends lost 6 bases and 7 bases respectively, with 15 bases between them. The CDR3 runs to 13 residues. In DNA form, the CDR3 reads TGTGCCAGCAGCCCGACCCTCCCGGGTGGCTACACCTTC. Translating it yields CASSPTLPGGYTF.

The CDR3 reads CASSPDRGGKHGYTF. The CDR3 DNA sequence: TGCGCCAGCAGCCCCGACCGGGGGGGGAAGCATGGCTACACCTTC. The gene calls are TRBV4-3 and TRBJ1-2; the D gene is possibly TRBD1 (5 bases). V was trimmed by 4 bases and J by 6 bases, leaving 18 bases between them. Per the germline V gene, CDR1 is LGHNA and CDR2 is YSLEER. The CDR3 spans 15 residues.

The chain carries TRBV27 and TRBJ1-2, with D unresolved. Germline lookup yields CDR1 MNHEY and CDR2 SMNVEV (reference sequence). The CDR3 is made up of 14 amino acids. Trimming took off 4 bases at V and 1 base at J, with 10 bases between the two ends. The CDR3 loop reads CASSSGRVNYGYTF. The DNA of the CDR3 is TGTGCCAGCAGTTCGGGCAGAGTTAACTATGGCTACACCTTC.

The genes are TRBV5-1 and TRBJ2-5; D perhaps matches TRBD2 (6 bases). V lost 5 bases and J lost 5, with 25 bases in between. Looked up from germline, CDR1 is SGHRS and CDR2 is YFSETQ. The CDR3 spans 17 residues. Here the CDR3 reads CASRFGADIAGRETQYF. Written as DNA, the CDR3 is TGCGCCAGCAGGTTCGGGGCCGATATTGCAGGGAGGGAGACCCAGTACTTC.

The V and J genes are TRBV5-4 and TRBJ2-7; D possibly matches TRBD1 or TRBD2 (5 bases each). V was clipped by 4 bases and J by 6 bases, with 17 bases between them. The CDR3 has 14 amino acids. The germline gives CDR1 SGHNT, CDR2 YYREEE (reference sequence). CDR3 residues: CASSPYVGGIEQYF. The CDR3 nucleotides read TGTGCCAGCAGCCCGTATGTTGGGGGAATCGAGCAGTACTTC.

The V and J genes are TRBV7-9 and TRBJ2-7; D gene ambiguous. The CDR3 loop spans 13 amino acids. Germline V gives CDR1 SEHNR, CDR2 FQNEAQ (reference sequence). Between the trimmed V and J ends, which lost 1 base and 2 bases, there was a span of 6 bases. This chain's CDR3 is CASSLDGTYEQYF. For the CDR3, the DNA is TGTGCCAGCAGCTTAGACGGCACCTACGAGCAGTACTTC.

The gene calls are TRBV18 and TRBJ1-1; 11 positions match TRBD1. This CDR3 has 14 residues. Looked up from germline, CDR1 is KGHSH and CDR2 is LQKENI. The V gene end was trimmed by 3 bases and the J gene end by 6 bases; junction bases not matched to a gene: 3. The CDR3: CASSPRGQGAEAFF. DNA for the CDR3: TGTGCCAGCTCACCGCGGGGACAGGGGGCTGAAGCTTTCTTT.

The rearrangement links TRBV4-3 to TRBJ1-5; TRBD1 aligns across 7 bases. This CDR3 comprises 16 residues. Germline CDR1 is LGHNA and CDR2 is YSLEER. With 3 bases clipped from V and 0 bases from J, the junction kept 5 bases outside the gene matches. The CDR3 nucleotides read TGCGCCAGCAGCCAGGGGACAGAACATAGCAATCAGCCCCAGCATTTT. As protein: CASSQGTEHSNQPQHF.

The CDR3 DNA reads TGTGCCAGCAGTTCAGGGGGCTTTCAGCCCCAGCATTTT. Its protein product is CASSSGGFQPQHF. The chain recombines TRBV7-9 with TRBJ1-5; 8 bases line up with TRBD1. Germline loops: CDR1 SEHNR, CDR2 FQNEAQ (reference sequence). The CDR3 is 13 amino acids. The V segment lost 6 bases and the J segment 6 bases; nucleotides outside the gene matches: 4.

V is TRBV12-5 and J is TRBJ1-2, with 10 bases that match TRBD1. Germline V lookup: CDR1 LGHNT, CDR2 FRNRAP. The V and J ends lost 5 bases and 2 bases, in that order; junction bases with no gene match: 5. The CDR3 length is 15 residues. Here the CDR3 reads CASGLSGQGNYGYTF. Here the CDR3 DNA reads TGTGCTAGTGGTCTCTCGGGACAGGGGAACTATGGCTACACCTTC.

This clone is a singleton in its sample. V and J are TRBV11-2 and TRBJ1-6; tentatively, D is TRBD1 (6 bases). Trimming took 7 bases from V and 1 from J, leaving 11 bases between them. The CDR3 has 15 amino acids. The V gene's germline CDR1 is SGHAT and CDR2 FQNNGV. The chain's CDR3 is CASTKGGSYNSPLHF. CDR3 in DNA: TGTGCCAGCACCAAGGGGGGGTCCTATAATTCACCCCTCCACTTT. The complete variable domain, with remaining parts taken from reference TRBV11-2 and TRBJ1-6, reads EAGVAQSPRYKIIEKRQSVAFWCNPISGHATLYWYQQILGQGPKLLIQFQNNGVVDDSQLPKDRFSAERLKGVDSTLKIQPAKLEDSAVYLCASTKGGSYNSPLHFGNGTRLTVT.

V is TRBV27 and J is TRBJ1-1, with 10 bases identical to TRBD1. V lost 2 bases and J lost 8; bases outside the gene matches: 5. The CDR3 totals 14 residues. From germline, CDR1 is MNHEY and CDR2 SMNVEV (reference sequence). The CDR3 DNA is TGTGCCAGCAGTTTAGACAGGGGGCAGAGGGAAGCTTTCTTT. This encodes CASSLDRGQREAFF.

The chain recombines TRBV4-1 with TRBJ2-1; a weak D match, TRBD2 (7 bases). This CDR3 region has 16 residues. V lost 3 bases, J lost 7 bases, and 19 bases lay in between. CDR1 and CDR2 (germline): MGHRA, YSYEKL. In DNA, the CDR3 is TGCGCCAGCAGCCAGGACTTCTGGGGGGGGCTTAATGAGCAGTTCTTC. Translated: CASSQDFWGGLNEQFF.

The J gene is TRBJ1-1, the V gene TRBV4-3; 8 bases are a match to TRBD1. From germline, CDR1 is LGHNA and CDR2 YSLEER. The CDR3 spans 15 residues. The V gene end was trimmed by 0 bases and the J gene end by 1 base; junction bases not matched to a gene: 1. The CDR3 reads CASSQEDRGNTEAFF. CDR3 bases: TGCGCCAGCAGCCAAGAAGACAGGGGGAACACTGAAGCTTTCTTT.

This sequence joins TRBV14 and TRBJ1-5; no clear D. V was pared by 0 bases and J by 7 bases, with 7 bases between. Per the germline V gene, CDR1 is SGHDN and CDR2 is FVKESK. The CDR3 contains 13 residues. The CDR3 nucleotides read TGTGCCAGCAGCCAAGATTTGGGGCAGCCCCAGCATTTT. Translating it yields CASSQDLGQPQHF.

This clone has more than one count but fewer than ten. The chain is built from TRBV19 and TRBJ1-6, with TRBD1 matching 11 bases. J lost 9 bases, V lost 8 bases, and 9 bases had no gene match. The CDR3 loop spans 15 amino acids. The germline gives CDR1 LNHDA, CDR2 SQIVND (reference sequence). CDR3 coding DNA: TGTGCCAGTGAGTCCGGGACAGGGGGTAGTTCACCCCTCCACTTT. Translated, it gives CASESGTGGSSPLHF.